The 23 T cell receptor beta chains below were found in one sample sequenced in a study of blood T cell repertoires in COVID-19 (dated by TCRdb to 2018 to 2021). Libraries were made using the immunoSEQ multiplex PCR assay. In its TCRdb copy, this immuneACCESS table keeps in-frame sequences only and misses some clones. Where compared with another copy, unresolved V genes explain less than half of these, and the others have no known cause. The sample contains fewer than 600,000 clones, 85% to 90% of them found a single time. Around 0.92% of the sample rests with the top ten. Sequenced: peripheral blood. These receptors originate from a man younger than 30 with COVID-19, enrolled during active disease.

This chain joins TRBV4-1 and TRBJ2-7; 7 bases align to TRBD1. CDR1 is MGHRA, CDR2 YSYEKL, per germline. This CDR3 has 16 amino acids. Losses at the gene ends were 2 bases for V and 2 bases for J; bases not matched to a gene: 9. In DNA, the CDR3 is TGCGCCAGCAGCCAATATACAGGGGATAAAGCCTACGAGCAGTACTTC. It translates to CASSQYTGDKAYEQYF.

The chain employs TRBV2 and TRBJ2-1; a possible D gene is TRBD2 (6 bases). V shed 3 bases and J shed 8 bases, with 17 bases lying between them. The CDR3 has 15 amino acids. CDR1 and CDR2 (germline): SNHLY, FYNNEI. In DNA form, the CDR3 reads TGTGCCAGCAGTGACGGGAGAGAGGTCTCGGATGAGCAGTTCTTC. Its protein product is CASSDGREVSDEQFF.

The rearrangement joins TRBV7-3 to TRBJ2-1; possibly TRBD1 for D (5 bases). V was shortened by 4 bases and J by 2 bases, with 9 bases between the two germline ends. The CDR3 length is 14 residues. Per the germline V gene, CDR1 is SGHTA and CDR2 is FQGTGA. The CDR3 spells CASSSQGPYNEQFF. In nucleotides, the CDR3 is TGTGCCAGCAGCTCTCAGGGTCCCTACAATGAGCAGTTCTTC.

This chain joins TRBV27 and TRBJ2-5; 7 bases fit TRBD1. CDR1 is MNHEY, CDR2 SMNVEV, per germline (reference sequence). Trimming took 5 bases from V and 5 from J; bases not matched to a gene: 14. The CDR3 is made up of 16 amino acids. The CDR3 sequence: CASSRTGTEFAETQYF. In DNA, the CDR3 is TGTGCCAGCAGTCGTACCGGGACAGAGTTTGCCGAGACCCAGTACTTC.

The chain combines TRBV12-5 with TRBJ2-7; D might be TRBD1 (5 bases). The CDR3 has 13 residues. V shed 1 base and J shed 2 bases, with 6 bases lying between them. Germline assignment: CDR1 LGHNT and CDR2 FRNRAP. The DNA for the CDR3 is TGTGCTAGTGGTTTGGGCAGGGCCTACGAGCAGTACTTC. This gives the protein CASGLGRAYEQYF.

The rearrangement joins TRBV4-1 to TRBJ2-1, with 8 bases fitting TRBD2. This CDR3 contains 18 residues. Germline V CDR1 and CDR2: MGHRA, YSYEKL. Trimming took 1 base from V and 4 from J; bases not matched to a gene: 12. CDR3 bases: TGCGCCAGCAGCCAAGTAGGGCGGCGGGGGGCCTCATACAATGAGCAGTTCTTC. Translation gives CASSQVGRRGASYNEQFF.

The chain has TRBV18 and TRBJ2-5, with D tentatively TRBD1 (6 bases). Germline-derived CDR1 and CDR2 are KGHSH and LQKENI. The CDR3 is 17 residues long. Trimming shortened V by 6 bases and J by 5 bases, and 25 bases separated the two germline ends. The CDR3 nucleotides read TGTGCCAGCTCTCCAGCACCCGGACAGAAGGGATGGGAGACCCAGTACTTC. This codes for CASSPAPGQKGWETQYF.

V gene TRBV4-1 combines with J gene TRBJ2-1; TRBD2 agrees at 11 bases. The trim removed 4 bases at V and 1 base at J, leaving 6 bases unmatched. The germline gives CDR1 MGHRA, CDR2 YSYEKL. There are 17 residues in the CDR3. The CDR3 protein is CASSRRTSGGSYNEQFF. CDR3 bases: TGCGCCAGCAGCCGCCGAACTAGCGGGGGTTCCTACAATGAGCAGTTCTTC.

The CDR3 spells CASSHRVDRAEAFF. DNA for the CDR3: TGTGCCAGCAGCCATCGAGTGGACAGAGCTGAAGCTTTCTTT. This sequence joins TRBV7-6 and TRBJ1-1, with D tentatively TRBD1 (6 bases). This CDR3 is 14 amino acids long. CDR1 SGHVS and CDR2 FNYEAQ come from the germline V gene. The V and J ends lost 5 bases and 6 bases respectively, with 16 bases between them.

The chain couples TRBV4-1 to TRBJ1-2; no clear D gene. CDR1 MGHRA and CDR2 YSYEKL come from the germline V gene. Between the trimmed V and J ends, which lost 1 base and 7 bases, there was a span of 13 bases. The CDR3 totals 14 residues. CDR3 amino acids: CASSQVLAPGGYTF. The CDR3 DNA sequence: TGCGCCAGCAGCCAAGTCCTCGCGCCCGGTGGCTACACCTTC.

This chain joins TRBV11-2 and TRBJ2-7, with 7 nucleotides matching TRBD1. CDR1 SGHAT and CDR2 FQNNGV come from the germline V gene. V shed 2 bases and J 6 bases; nucleotides not matched to a gene: 7. CDR3 size: 14 residues. CDR3 sequence reads: CASSLMLAGGEQYF. The CDR3 coding sequence is TGTGCCAGCAGCTTAATGTTGGCAGGGGGCGAGCAGTACTTC.

This chain joins TRBV12-3 or TRBV12-4 and TRBJ1-5; D remains unclear. V lost 3 bases and J 11 bases, leaving 11 bases between the germline ends. The CDR3 totals 12 residues. CDR3 sequence reads: CASSLWGGTQHF. The CDR3 coding sequence is TGTGCCAGCAGTTTGTGGGGAGGGACCCAGCATTTT.

The table lists this clone with a count of one. The genes are TRBV18 and TRBJ2-1; D ambiguous. Trimming cost V 1 base and J 1 base, with 11 bases left between them. Looked up from germline, CDR1 is KGHSH and CDR2 is LQKENI. This CDR3 is built from 16 residues. The CDR3 nucleotides are TGTGCCAGCTCACCACGGGCAGCAGATTCCTACAATGAGCAGTTCTTC. Amino acids: CASSPRAADSYNEQFF.

A few counts support this clone. This chain links TRBV19 with TRBJ1-5, with D possibly being TRBD1 (5 bases). Germline V gene lookup returns CDR1 LNHDA and CDR2 SQIVND (reference sequence). CDR3 length: 14 residues. The V end lost 6 bases, the J end lost 2 bases, and 11 bases lay between the germline ends. The chain's CDR3 is CASRFGGGNQPQHF. The CDR3 nucleotides read TGTGCCAGTAGGTTCGGGGGGGGCAATCAGCCCCAGCATTTT.

The CDR3 is CASSTGAGASDTQYF. Here the CDR3 DNA reads TGTGCCAGCAGCACGGGAGCGGGGGCTTCAGATACGCAGTATTTT. V is TRBV5-6 and J is TRBJ2-3, with 8 nucleotides matching TRBD2. This CDR3 region has 15 residues. Germline V gene sequence: CDR1 SGHDT, CDR2 YYEEEE. The V segment lost 4 bases and the J segment 4 bases; nucleotides outside the gene matches: 8.

The rearrangement uses TRBV19 and TRBJ2-3; the D gene is possibly TRBD2 (6 bases). Trimming left V 10 bases short and J 4 bases short, with 18 bases between. The CDR3 runs 14 residues. Germline V CDR1 and CDR2: LNHDA, SQIVND (reference sequence). CDR3 in amino acids: CATRDFGEADTQYF. The CDR3 DNA sequence: TGTGCCACCAGGGACTTTGGAGAGGCAGATACGCAGTATTTT.

This chain links TRBV29-1 with TRBJ2-7; 12 positions agree with TRBD2. CDR1 and CDR2 from the germline V gene are SQVTM and ANQGSEA. CDR3 size: 18 residues. The J segment lost 3 bases and the V segment lost 6 bases, leaving 18 bases of the junction unmatched. This CDR3 is CSVSPGLAGAKRFYEQYF. CDR3 sequence (DNA): TGCAGCGTGTCGCCGGGACTAGCGGGCGCAAAAAGGTTCTACGAGCAGTACTTC.

The chain has TRBV4-2 and TRBJ2-2; D perhaps matches TRBD1 (7 bases). CDR1 LGHNA and CDR2 YNFKEQ come from the germline V gene. V lost 1 base, J lost 6 bases, and 12 bases lay in between. CDR3 length: 15 amino acids. Here the CDR3 reads CASSQAGGYAGELFF. In nucleotides, the CDR3 is TGTGCCAGCAGCCAAGCAGGGGGGTATGCCGGGGAGCTGTTTTTT.

CDR3 sequence (DNA): TGTGCCAGCAGCCCGAGGGCGACCGGGGAGCTGTTTTTT. Translation gives CASSPRATGELFF. The chain couples TRBV7-2 to TRBJ2-2, with D tentatively TRBD2 (5 bases). The V and J ends lost 5 bases and 5 bases respectively, with 9 bases between them. The CDR3 is 13 amino acids. Germline V gives CDR1 SGHTA, CDR2 FQGNSA.

This chain joins TRBV11-2 and TRBJ2-5; tentative D call: TRBD2 (6 bases). This CDR3 has 14 residues. The V gene lost 1 base and the J gene lost 5 bases, with 11 bases spanning the gap. In germline, CDR1 is SGHAT, CDR2 FQNNGV. The CDR3 coding sequence is TGTGCCAGCAGCTTAGCCGGGAGAGGGGAGACCCAGTACTTC. Amino acids: CASSLAGRGETQYF.

The chain employs TRBV5-4 and TRBJ2-1; TRBD2 matches 8 bases. CDR1 and CDR2 from the germline V gene are SGHNT and YYREEE (reference sequence). J gave up 3 bases and V 4 bases, and 9 bases lay outside the gene matches. This CDR3 comprises 16 residues. CDR3 sequence reads: CASSPRTSGDYNEQFF. The CDR3 DNA reads as TGTGCCAGCAGCCCCAGAACTAGCGGAGACTACAATGAGCAGTTCTTC. Full variable domain (missing parts from reference TRBV5-4 and TRBJ2-1): ETGVTQSPTHLIKTRGQQVTLRCSSQSGHNTVSWYQQALGQGPQFIFQYYREEENGRGNFPPRFSGLQFPNYSSELNVNALELDDSALYLCASSPRTSGDYNEQFFGPGTRLTVL.

The rearrangement uses TRBV24-1 and TRBJ1-1; D gene unclear. Germline values: CDR1 KGHDR, CDR2 SFDVKD. Trimming stripped 4 bases from V and 9 bases from J, with 11 bases between. The CDR3 extends over 12 amino acids. This CDR3 reads CATSDGVSKAFF. CDR3 nucleotide sequence: TGTGCCACCAGTGACGGAGTTTCAAAAGCTTTCTTT.

This chain uses TRBV2 with TRBJ2-2, with D possibly being TRBD2 (6 bases). The germline V and J ends were trimmed by 6 bases and 4 bases, with 9 bases remaining between them. The CDR3 runs to 13 residues. CDR1 is SNHLY, CDR2 FYNNEI, per germline. In DNA form, the CDR3 reads TGTGCCAGCAGCGGGACTCTCACCGGGGAGCTGTTTTTT. Amino acid sequence: CASSGTLTGELFF.